This T cell receptor (beta chain) was observed in a study of shared clonotypes between healthy human individuals. Germline V gives CDR1 SGHRS, CDR2 YFSETQ. Trimming stripped 4 bases from V and 6 bases from J, with 12 bases between. The CDR3 consists of 13 residues. The repertoire was sequenced with immunoSEQ multiplex PCR; TCRdb's copy has only in-frame clones and lacks some. The sample records 2 million to 3 million clones, approximately 94% being singletons. The chain employs TRBV5-1 and TRBJ2-3; D may be TRBD1 (5 bases). What was sequenced was naive CD4+ T cells from PBMCs. Subset in this sample: CD45RA+ positively selected. The origin of this receptor is a man aged 18 to 35 in good health. Some clones in this sample may be carry-over from other donors' samples. DNA of the CDR3: TGCGCCAGCAGCCGAAACTACAGGGATACGCAGTATTTT. Translating gives CASSRNYRDTQYF.